A selection of T cell receptor beta chains follows, all from one sample in a study of CD8 T cells in Susac syndrome. TCRdb re-analysed the immunoSEQ multiplex PCR reads in MiXCR, keeping a single row per CDR3 protein. This table has about 150,000 distinct CDR3 sequences, roughly 94% appearing once. Sequences were obtained from CD8+ T cells from PBMCs. The receptors were sampled from a human donor with multiple sclerosis. The conserved cysteine and the conserved F or W are not part of the CDR3 here. The order of the fields is J gene, V gene, D gene, CDR3 protein. A D gene is named only where the DNA matches it firmly.

TRBJ1-2 TRBV30 - AWSKISGGAYGYT
TRBJ2-7 TRBV3-1 - ASSQASGTGSSYEQY
TRBJ1-5 TRBV4-1 - ASSQEGTVGNQPQH
TRBJ1-2 TRBV20-1 - TPGAHGYT
TRBJ2-2 TRBV15 - ATSRGARWNTGELF
TRBJ2-3 TRBV7-9 - ASSLARQGTDTQY
TRBJ2-1 TRBV9 TRBD2 ASRAGLAGADEQF
TRBJ1-5 TRBV7-9 TRBD1 ASSLEIQTGEDQPQH
TRBJ2-1 TRBV7-9 TRBD1 ASSLTGGPEGDEQF
TRBJ2-7 TRBV14 - ASSQEDPYEQY
TRBJ1-1 TRBV29-1 - SALGLGREAF
TRBJ2-1 TRBV24-1 TRBD1 ATSDGQGYYNEQF
TRBJ2-3 TRBV11-2 - ASSYATDTQY
TRBJ2-1 TRBV5-1 TRBD1 ASSLVDRAYNEQF
TRBJ1-2 TRBV9 - ASSVAPKDSRDGYT
TRBJ1-6 TRBV4-3 TRBD1 ASSLLGTGGGSPLH
TRBJ1-5 TRBV20-1 TRBD1 SARQDRNNQPQH
TRBJ2-5 TRBV27 - ASSLTATRWQETQY